The rows below give T cell receptor beta chains drawn from one sample of a study of blood T cells in healthy people across ages. Each CDR3 protein is one row after TCRdb ran MiXCR on the 5' RACE reads. This sample yields about 1 million distinct CDR3 sequences, of which 40% to 55% are seen a single time; approximately 20% belongs to the top ten. Sequenced material: blood. These receptors all come from an older woman in good health. Each CDR3 is given with its conserved first and last residue. D genes are given only for firm matches. Some rows have no size entry. The others give once, few or many, or a class for an expanded clone.

v_gene: TRBV2; d_gene: .; abundance: .; j_gene: TRBJ1-6; CDR3aa: CASRPDLYNSPLHF; CDR3nt: TGTGCCAGTCGGCCCGACCTTTATAATTCACCCCTCCACTTT
v_gene: TRBV5-1; d_gene: TRBD1; abundance: few; j_gene: TRBJ2-4; CDR3aa: CASSLEIRDRLAKNIQYF; CDR3nt: TGCGCCAGCAGCTTGGAAATCCGGGACAGACTAGCCAAAAACATTCAGTACTTC
v_gene: TRBV7-8; d_gene: TRBD2; abundance: few; j_gene: TRBJ2-1; CDR3aa: CASSLAGASDEQFF; CDR3nt: TGTGCCAGTTCCCTAGCGGGAGCCTCCGATGAGCAGTTCTTC
v_gene: TRBV27; d_gene: .; abundance: .; j_gene: TRBJ2-1; CDR3aa: CASSLRTDTWEFF; CDR3nt: TGTGCCAGCAGTTTAAGGACAGACACATGGGAGTTCTTC
v_gene: TRBV12-5; d_gene: TRBD2; abundance: few; j_gene: TRBJ2-1; CDR3aa: CASVLTSGFHYNEQFF; CDR3nt: TGTGCTAGTGTCCTAACTAGCGGGTTCCACTACAATGAGCAGTTCTTC
v_gene: TRBV7-3; d_gene: .; abundance: .; j_gene: TRBJ2-2; CDR3aa: CASSLQHNPTGELFF; CDR3nt: TGTGCCAGCAGCTTACAACACAATCCCACCGGGGAGCTGTTTTTT
v_gene: TRBV10-3; d_gene: .; abundance: .; j_gene: TRBJ1-4; CDR3aa: CAISESKGVKEKLFF; CDR3nt: TGTGCCATCAGTGAGTCGAAGGGGGTGAAAGAAAAACTGTTTTTT
v_gene: TRBV18; d_gene: .; abundance: .; j_gene: TRBJ2-4; CDR3aa: CASSPVQANKNIQYF; CDR3nt: TGTGCCAGCTCACCAGTTCAGGCTAACAAAAACATTCAGTACTTC
v_gene: TRBV7-2; d_gene: .; abundance: .; j_gene: TRBJ2-7; CDR3aa: CASSLIAFYNEQYF; CDR3nt: TGTGCCAGCAGCTTAATAGCGTTCTACAATGAGCAGTACTTC
v_gene: TRBV18; d_gene: .; abundance: .; j_gene: TRBJ2-3; CDR3aa: CASSPRADSSGDTQYF; CDR3nt: TGTGCCAGCTCACCAAGGGCCGACAGCAGTGGAGATACGCAGTATTTT
v_gene: TRBV7-9; d_gene: TRBD1; abundance: .; j_gene: TRBJ1-2; CDR3aa: CASSLGMGDSQGYTF; CDR3nt: TGTGCCAGCAGTCTCGGGATGGGGGACAGTCAAGGCTACACCTTC
v_gene: TRBV6-5; d_gene: .; abundance: many; j_gene: TRBJ2-1; CDR3aa: CASSDSGADEQFF; CDR3nt: TGTGCCAGCAGTGACTCTGGAGCGGATGAGCAGTTCTTC
v_gene: TRBV4-1; d_gene: .; abundance: .; j_gene: TRBJ1-2; CDR3aa: CASSQEPQGRNYGYTF; CDR3nt: TGCGCCAGCAGCCAAGAGCCACAGGGCAGGAACTATGGCTACACCTTC
v_gene: TRBV29-1; d_gene: TRBD1; abundance: .; j_gene: TRBJ2-7; CDR3aa: CSVGYMGQGRYEQYF; CDR3nt: TGCAGCGTTGGATATATGGGACAGGGCCGCTACGAGCAGTACTTC
v_gene: TRBV20-1; d_gene: .; abundance: few; j_gene: TRBJ1-5; CDR3aa: CSAREDQNEPQHF; CDR3nt: TGCAGTGCTAGAGAAGATCAGAACGAGCCCCAGCATTTT
v_gene: TRBV20-1; d_gene: TRBD1; abundance: .; j_gene: TRBJ2-1; CDR3aa: CSASAPNRGYYNEQFF; CDR3nt: TGCAGTGCTAGTGCCCCCAACAGGGGATACTACAATGAGCAGTTCTTC
v_gene: TRBV20-1; d_gene: TRBD2; abundance: .; j_gene: TRBJ2-7; CDR3aa: CSARGVAGGYSYEQYF; CDR3nt: TGCAGTGCTAGGGGAGTAGCGGGAGGATACTCCTACGAGCAGTACTTC
v_gene: TRBV27; d_gene: TRBD2; abundance: .; j_gene: TRBJ2-3; CDR3aa: CASNLAGGPVDTQYF; CDR3nt: TGTGCCAGCAACTTAGCGGGAGGGCCGGTAGATACGCAGTATTTT
v_gene: TRBV9; d_gene: TRBD2; abundance: .; j_gene: TRBJ2-4; CDR3aa: CASSEGLAGSSVVKNIQYF; CDR3nt: TGTGCCAGCAGCGAAGGACTAGCGGGATCTTCGGTGGTCAAAAACATTCAGTACTTC
v_gene: TRBV3-1; d_gene: TRBD1; abundance: .; j_gene: TRBJ1-1; CDR3aa: CASSNGDSISGAFF; CDR3nt: TGTGCCAGCAGCAACGGGGACAGCATATCAGGGGCTTTCTTT
v_gene: TRBV12-3/TRBV12-4; d_gene: .; abundance: .; j_gene: TRBJ2-1; CDR3aa: CASTTSISEQFF; CDR3nt: TGTGCCAGCACGACTAGTATCAGTGAGCAGTTCTTC
v_gene: TRBV7-9; d_gene: .; abundance: .; j_gene: TRBJ1-3; CDR3aa: CASSPTAEIGNTIYF; CDR3nt: TGTGCCAGCAGCCCGACAGCTGAGATTGGAAACACCATATATTTT
v_gene: TRBV15; d_gene: TRBD2; abundance: few; j_gene: TRBJ2-5; CDR3aa: CATSRVGTSGSRETQYF; CDR3nt: TGTGCCACCAGCAGAGTCGGGACTAGCGGGAGTAGGGAGACCCAGTACTTC
v_gene: TRBV10-3; d_gene: TRBD2; abundance: few; j_gene: TRBJ2-1; CDR3aa: CAISTALAGGYNEQFF; CDR3nt: TGTGCCATCAGTACCGCGCTAGCGGGAGGTTACAATGAGCAGTTCTTC
v_gene: TRBV3-1; d_gene: .; abundance: .; j_gene: TRBJ2-6; CDR3aa: CASSPPAGLAANVLTF; CDR3nt: TGTGCCAGCAGCCCACCCGCAGGGTTGGCGGCCAACGTCCTGACTTTC
v_gene: TRBV29-1; d_gene: .; abundance: .; j_gene: TRBJ2-3; CDR3aa: CSVARLGDTQYF; CDR3nt: TGCAGCGTTGCTCGCCTGGGAGATACGCAGTATTTT
v_gene: TRBV7-9; d_gene: .; abundance: few; j_gene: TRBJ2-3; CDR3aa: CASSFIDRGGTDTQYF; CDR3nt: TGTGCCAGCAGCTTCATTGACCGGGGAGGCACAGATACGCAGTATTTT
v_gene: TRBV7-9; d_gene: TRBD1; abundance: many; j_gene: TRBJ1-1; CDR3aa: CASSSPTGRGTEAFF; CDR3nt: TGTGCCAGCAGCTCTCCGACAGGGCGGGGAACTGAAGCTTTCTTT
v_gene: TRBV7-6; d_gene: TRBD2; abundance: many; j_gene: TRBJ2-1; CDR3aa: CASSLAPGLAGGLSYNEQFF; CDR3nt: TGTGCCAGCAGCTTAGCACCGGGACTAGCGGGTGGACTCTCCTACAATGAGCAGTTCTTC
v_gene: TRBV28; d_gene: TRBD2; abundance: .; j_gene: TRBJ2-2; CDR3aa: CASSLGLAGRTGELFF; CDR3nt: TGTGCCAGCAGTTTGGGACTAGCGGGAAGGACCGGGGAGCTGTTTTTT
v_gene: TRBV6-5; d_gene: .; abundance: .; j_gene: TRBJ2-1; CDR3aa: CASSYFGDEQFF; CDR3nt: TGTGCCAGCAGTTACTTCGGGGATGAGCAGTTCTTC
v_gene: TRBV27; d_gene: .; abundance: few; j_gene: TRBJ2-1; CDR3aa: CASSSSAFNEQFF; CDR3nt: TGTGCCAGCAGTTCCAGTGCGTTTAATGAGCAGTTCTTC
v_gene: TRBV5-1; d_gene: .; abundance: .; j_gene: TRBJ2-3; CDR3aa: CVSSLDGSSTDTQYF; CDR3nt: TGCGTCAGCAGCTTGGACGGATCTAGCACAGATACGCAGTATTTT
v_gene: TRBV28; d_gene: .; abundance: .; j_gene: TRBJ2-5; CDR3aa: CASQSSKETQYF; CDR3nt: TGTGCCAGCCAGAGCAGCAAAGAGACCCAGTACTTC
v_gene: TRBV2; d_gene: .; abundance: .; j_gene: TRBJ2-5; CDR3aa: CASSAGEETQYF; CDR3nt: TGTGCCAGCAGTGCCGGGGAAGAGACCCAGTACTTC
v_gene: TRBV15; d_gene: .; abundance: .; j_gene: TRBJ2-5; CDR3aa: CATGGAQETQYF; CDR3nt: TGTGCCACCGGCGGGGCGCAAGAGACCCAGTACTTC
v_gene: TRBV6-5; d_gene: .; abundance: .; j_gene: TRBJ2-7; CDR3aa: CASGVADTYEQYF; CDR3nt: TGTGCCAGCGGCGTAGCGGATACCTACGAGCAGTACTTC
v_gene: TRBV7-2; d_gene: .; abundance: .; j_gene: TRBJ2-5; CDR3aa: CASSPDVTGKTQYF; CDR3nt: TGTGCCAGCAGCCCCGATGTGACTGGTAAGACCCAGTACTTC
v_gene: TRBV24-1; d_gene: .; abundance: .; j_gene: TRBJ2-3; CDR3aa: CATSDPQGESTDTQYF; CDR3nt: TGTGCCACCAGTGACCCGCAGGGTGAAAGCACAGATACGCAGTATTTT
v_gene: TRBV7-9; d_gene: .; abundance: many; j_gene: TRBJ2-5; CDR3aa: CASSFWAPPRQETQYF; CDR3nt: TGTGCCAGCAGCTTTTGGGCCCCCCCCAGACAAGAGACCCAGTACTTC
v_gene: TRBV2; d_gene: .; abundance: many; j_gene: TRBJ1-5; CDR3aa: CASKAGAYSNQPQHF; CDR3nt: TGTGCCAGCAAAGCAGGGGCCTATAGCAATCAGCCCCAGCATTTT
v_gene: TRBV20-1; d_gene: .; abundance: few; j_gene: TRBJ2-1; CDR3aa: CSANIAVSSYNEQFF; CDR3nt: TGCAGTGCTAATATAGCGGTCAGCTCCTACAATGAGCAGTTCTTC
v_gene: TRBV7-2; d_gene: .; abundance: .; j_gene: TRBJ2-7; CDR3aa: CASSLVGGGPTYEQYF; CDR3nt: TGTGCCAGCAGCTTAGTAGGAGGGGGGCCGACCTACGAGCAGTACTTC
v_gene: TRBV3-1; d_gene: TRBD1; abundance: .; j_gene: TRBJ1-2; CDR3aa: CASSPSWGQGSHYGYTF; CDR3nt: TGTGCCAGCAGCCCATCATGGGGACAGGGATCTCACTATGGCTACACCTTC
v_gene: TRBV4-2; d_gene: .; abundance: .; j_gene: TRBJ2-7; CDR3aa: CASGQGEGSYEQYF; CDR3nt: TGTGCCAGCGGCCAAGGAGAGGGATCCTACGAGCAGTACTTC
v_gene: TRBV7-2; d_gene: TRBD2; abundance: once; j_gene: TRBJ2-3; CDR3aa: CASSHSGRETDTRYF; CDR3nt: TGTGCCAGCAGCCATAGCGGGAGGGAAACAGATACGCGGTATTTT
v_gene: TRBV27; d_gene: TRBD1; abundance: .; j_gene: TRBJ2-7; CDR3aa: CASSSRGWEGEQYF; CDR3nt: TGTGCCAGCAGTTCCAGGGGGTGGGAAGGCGAGCAGTACTTC
v_gene: TRBV7-2; d_gene: .; abundance: few; j_gene: TRBJ2-7; CDR3aa: CASSLVPAGRIPSYEQYF; CDR3nt: TGTGCCAGCAGCTTAGTCCCAGCGGGTCGCATCCCCTCGTACGAGCAGTACTTC
v_gene: TRBV25-1; d_gene: .; abundance: .; j_gene: TRBJ2-3; CDR3aa: CASSDKTGRGTDTQYF; CDR3nt: TGTGCCAGCAGTGACAAGACAGGGAGGGGCACAGATACGCAGTATTTT
v_gene: TRBV15; d_gene: .; abundance: .; j_gene: TRBJ2-1; CDR3aa: CATSRAVGSYNEQFF; CDR3nt: TGTGCCACCAGCAGAGCGGTGGGGAGTTACAATGAGCAGTTCTTC
v_gene: TRBV5-1; d_gene: TRBD2; abundance: .; j_gene: TRBJ2-1; CDR3aa: CASSLVGLAEKINEQFF; CDR3nt: TGCGCCAGCAGCTTGGTCGGTCTAGCGGAGAAGATCAATGAGCAGTTCTTC
v_gene: TRBV20-1; d_gene: .; abundance: .; j_gene: TRBJ2-3; CDR3aa: CSDRVPRGGGDTQYF; CDR3nt: TGCAGTGATAGAGTCCCACGGGGAGGGGGGGATACGCAGTATTTT
v_gene: TRBV21-1; d_gene: .; abundance: few; j_gene: TRBJ2-5; CDR3aa: CASSMPTSGATETQYF; CDR3nt: TGTGCCAGCAGCATGCCGACTAGCGGGGCAACAGAGACCCAGTACTTC
v_gene: TRBV21-1; d_gene: .; abundance: .; j_gene: TRBJ2-7; CDR3aa: CASSESPFDSLTYEQYF; CDR3nt: TGTGCCAGCAGCGAAAGCCCATTTGACAGCCTAACCTACGAGCAGTACTTC
v_gene: TRBV6-5; d_gene: TRBD2; abundance: few; j_gene: TRBJ2-3; CDR3aa: CASSISGGSTDTQYF; CDR3nt: TGTGCCAGCTCTATATCGGGGGGTAGCACAGATACGCAGTATTTT